These T cell receptor beta chains were read from a single sample in a study of CD8+ T cells in alopecia areata. Sequenced by immunoSEQ multiplex PCR; TCRdb stores in-frame clones only, minus some. The sample lists 80,000 or so clones; approximately 72% were seen once. The source material was CD8+ T cells sorted from blood, sampled at week 24, from a patient treated with tofacitinib. These TCRs come from a human donor with alopecia areata. The CDR3 runs from the conserved cysteine through the conserved F or W. Expanded clones are given a class, and other clones once, few, many or no size at all.

clone_size,cdr3_length,j_call,v_call,cdr3_aa
.,14,TRBJ2-1,TRBV4-3,CASSQASGYNEQFF
.,16,TRBJ1-2,TRBV14,CASSQHRTGGNYGYTF
.,15,TRBJ2-7,TRBV5-4,CASSPGTGGTYEQYF
.,17,TRBJ2-7,TRBV9,CASSGGLAGGPSHEQYF
.,14,TRBJ1-1,TRBV4-3,CASSQDRVNTEAFF
few,15,TRBJ1-5,TRBV9,CASSVGVTVGQPQHF
.,14,TRBJ2-1,TRBV4-1,CASSPRTGTNEQFF
.,15,TRBJ2-7,TRBV6-5,CASSYQGQGSYEQYF
once,15,TRBJ2-7,TRBV4-3,CASSQLGGQGDEQYF
.,15,TRBJ2-5,TRBV4-3,CASSQEPREQETQYF
once,15,TRBJ1-2,TRBV4-1,CASSQEQGANYGYTF
.,14,TRBJ2-7,TRBV4-1,CASSPGQGAYEQYF
.,16,TRBJ2-1,TRBV5-1,CASSWGTSGSYNEQFF
.,15,TRBJ2-7,TRBV28,CASSFRGGSSYEQYF
.,12,TRBJ2-2,TRBV29-1,CSVEELPGELFF
.,16,TRBJ2-3,TRBV29-1,CSVEDPRLATTDTQYF
.,15,TRBJ2-5,TRBV7-8,CASSQEGTRGETQYF
.,12,TRBJ2-7,TRBV5-1,CASSWTGYEQYF
few,13,TRBJ2-7,TRBV5-1,CASSQGATYEQYF
.,14,TRBJ2-3,TRBV4-1,CASSQLLDTDTQYF
.,14,TRBJ2-7,TRBV2,CASSALQDIYEQYF
few,16,TRBJ2-7,TRBV7-9,CASSLPPFRTSYEQYF
few,14,TRBJ2-5,TRBV5-1,CASSSDRGHETQYF
.,14,TRBJ2-7,TRBV11-2,CASSLAGQDGEQYF